This passage covers 22 T cell receptor beta chains from one sample sequenced in a study of tumor-infiltrating lymphocytes in primary liver carcinoma. Each 20-30 mg portion of unsorted bulk tissue served as the source for co-extraction of RNA and DNA. Production of TCR beta cDNA used approximately 480 ng total RNA together with a constant-region primer. Slightly modified ARM-PCR served as the procedure for the TCR beta libraries. These libraries came from three rounds of nested multiplex PCR. TRBV1-TRBV30 forward primers and a C-beta reverse primer were used in the first two PCR rounds, which each ran for ten to eleven cycles. TCRdb analysed the multiplex PCR reads with MiXCR anew, one entry per CDR3 protein. The repertoire holds around 99,000 distinct CDR3 sequences, with less than 70% as singletons. The sample taken for sequencing was tumor-adjacent normal liver tissue. The receptor source for this set is a man between 35 and 55 years old with primary liver carcinoma and hepatitis B virus infection.

In regard to this clonotype: The conserved phenylalanine or tryptophan is not found at the CDR3 terminus, so this likely reflects a read error. The chain employs TRBV11-2 and TRBJ1-1, with 8 bases aligning to TRBD1. Germline values: CDR1 SGHAT, CDR2 FQNNGV. There are 13 residues in the CDR3. With V trimmed by 7 bases and J by 9 bases, 10 bases remained unmatched. CDR3: CASNADRGDQAFL. For the CDR3, the DNA is TGTGCCAGCAACGCCGACAGGGGCGACCAAGCTTTCCTT.

Of note for this clonotype: A read error is possible here, since a much larger clone lies one base away. The V call is TRBV5-6, the J call TRBJ2-5; D may be TRBD2 (6 bases). The V gene's germline CDR1 is SGHDT and CDR2 YYEEEE. The CDR3 runs to 16 residues. The CDR3 region has the DNA TGTACCAGCAGCTTCGGACTACCCCTAAGCCAGGAGACCCAGTACTTC. Residues: CTSSFGLPLSQETQYF. Based on the CDR3 plus reference TRBV5-6 and TRBJ2-5, the full variable domain is DAGVTQSPTHLIKTRGQQVTLRCSPKSGHDTVSWYQQALGQGPQFIFQYYEEEERQRGNFPDRFSGHQFPNYSSELNVNALLLGDSALYLCTSSFGLPLSQETQYFGPGTRLLVL.

The sample holds a few counts of this clonotype. An end of the junction differs from the germline gene, which may be a read error. V and J are TRBV11-2 and TRBJ2-1, with 8 bases matching TRBD1. This CDR3 region has 15 residues. Germline-derived CDR1 and CDR2 are SGHAT and FQNNGV. The CDR3 reads CASSLDSSDRGEQSF. The CDR3 DNA is TGTGCCAGCAGCTTAGATTCTAGCGACAGGGGTGAGCAGTCCTTC.

The chain is built from TRBV11-2 and TRBJ2-2, with D uncertain. The germline gives CDR1 SGHAT, CDR2 FQNNGV. Trimming removed 6 bases at V and 7 bases at J, with 12 bases between. The CDR3 contains 13 residues. CDR3 in amino acids: CASRLSPSGELFF. The CDR3 nucleotides are TGTGCCAGCAGATTAAGTCCTAGCGGGGAGCTGTTTTTT. Supplemented by reference TRBV11-2 and TRBJ2-2, the full variable domain reads EAGVAQSPRYKIIEKRQSVAFWCNPISGHATLYWYQQILGQGPKLLIQFQNNGVVDDSQLPKDRFSAERLKGVDSTLKIQPAKLEDSAVYLCASRLSPSGELFFGEGSRLTVL.

This clonotype appeared a few times. This clone may be a read error of a much larger clone one base away. The chain uses TRBV6-1 and TRBJ1-1; D gene ambiguous. Germline V lookup: CDR1 MNHNS, CDR2 SASEGT. The CDR3 is made up of 15 amino acids. The CDR3 sequence is CTSSEVGNIGTEAFF. The CDR3 DNA reads TGTACCAGCAGTGAAGTGGGGAATATTGGGACTGAAGCTTTCTTT.

This rearrangement joins TRBV28 to TRBJ2-2, with TRBD2 matching over 8 bases. Germline values: CDR1 MDHEN, CDR2 SYDVKM. The CDR3 spans 17 residues. V shed 6 bases and J 6 bases; nucleotides not matched to a gene: 15. For the CDR3, the DNA is TGTGCCAGCAGCTCTCTTGCGGGAGGTAGTCGCCCCGGGGAGCTGTTTTTT. It is translated as CASSSLAGGSRPGELFF.

With respect to this clonotype: At one end, the junction sequence differs from germline, possibly due to a read error. This chain joins TRBV29-1 and TRBJ2-2, with a weak D call TRBD2 (5 bases). The CDR3 has 12 residues. The V gene's germline CDR1 is SQVTM and CDR2 ANQGSEA. The CDR3 nucleotides are TGTAGCGCTGACCAAGGGCTCGGGGAGCTGTTTTTT. As protein: CSADQGLGELFF.

The V call is TRBV30, the J call TRBJ2-3, with D uncertain. CDR3 length: 13 amino acids. Deletions cut 0 bases from V and 5 bases from J, with 9 bases between. Per the germline V gene, CDR1 is GTSNPN and CDR2 is SVGIG (reference sequence). CDR3 DNA sequence: TGTGCCTGGAGTGTGTGGCTAGGAGATACGCAGTATTTT. Translated: CAWSVWLGDTQYF.

In regard to this clonotype: A read error may account for a junction end that differs from germline. The chain is built from TRBV4-1 and TRBJ2-5, with 10 nucleotides matching TRBD2. CDR3 length equals 16 residues. Germline CDR1 reads MGHRA; CDR2 reads YSYEKL. The CDR3 is CASSQGASGRGETQYF. In nucleotides, the CDR3 is TGCGCCAGTAGCCAAGGGGCTAGCGGGAGAGGAGAGACCCAATACTTC.

Concerning this clonotype: Because the CDR3 is missing its conserved closing phenylalanine or tryptophan, this is likely a read error. The chain carries TRBV6-5 and TRBJ2-5; D possibly corresponds to TRBD2 (5 bases). Looked up from germline, CDR1 is MNHEY and CDR2 is SVGAGI. This CDR3 region has 14 residues. Trimming took 2 bases from V and 5 from J, leaving 12 bases between them. DNA of the CDR3: TGTGCCAGCAGTTACACGGGGTGGGCGGAGACCCAGTACTCC. It translates to CASSYTGWAETQYS.

A word on this clonotype: Being one base from a much bigger clone, this may be a read error. The conserved phenylalanine or tryptophan normally closing the CDR3 is absent here, so this likely arose from a read error. CDR3 sequence reads: CSVGTASDTGELFL. Here the CDR3 DNA reads TGCAGCGTCGGGACAGCCTCGGACACCGGGGAGCTGTTTTTG. V gene TRBV29-1 combines with J gene TRBJ2-2, with 7 bases matching TRBD1. CDR3 size: 14 residues. The V gene end was trimmed by 6 bases and the J gene end by 3 bases; junction bases not matched to a gene: 7. Germline V gene lookup returns CDR1 SQVTM and CDR2 ANQGSEA.

A word on this clonotype: One junction end does not reproduce the germline sequence, and a read error may be involved. This chain uses TRBV11-2 with TRBJ2-2; 8 nucleotides agree with TRBD2. Germline V gene sequence: CDR1 SGHAT, CDR2 FQNNGV. The CDR3 covers 17 residues. The CDR3 DNA sequence: TGTGCTAGCAGCGGAGGACTAGCCGAGCGGAACACCGAGGAGCTGTTTTTT. Protein sequence: CASSGGLAERNTEELFF.

At least ten counts were recorded for this clonotype. This rearrangement joins TRBV5-5 to TRBJ2-7; TRBD2 matches at 10 bases. From germline, CDR1 is SGHKS and CDR2 YYEKEE (reference sequence). There are 16 residues in the CDR3. V lost 4 bases, J lost 3 bases, and 10 bases stayed unmatched. The CDR3 nucleotides are TGTGCCAGCAGCCGGTCAGCGGGAGGGCTTAACTACGAGCAGTACTTC. This sequence encodes CASSRSAGGLNYEQYF.

V and J are TRBV29-1 and TRBJ1-1; 7 bases are shared with TRBD1. The CDR3 runs 13 residues. CDR1 is SQVTM and CDR2 is ANQGSEA in the germline V gene. CDR3: CRVHPRGTDQTFF. The CDR3 DNA reads as TGCAGAGTCCACCCAAGGGGGACAGATCAGACTTTCTTT.

As regards this clonotype: A much more abundant neighbour one base away suggests this may be a read error. The V call is TRBV10-1, the J call TRBJ2-7; TRBD1 matches at 9 bases. CDR3 length: 15 amino acids. From germline, CDR1 is WNHNN and CDR2 SYGVQD (reference sequence). The chain's CDR3 is CANSEGTGGNYEQYF. The CDR3 DNA sequence: TGCGCCAACAGTGAGGGCACAGGGGGCAACTACGAGCAGTACTTC.

Comment on this clonotype: A much larger clone lies a single base off, so this may be a read error. The chain recombines TRBV6-5 with TRBJ1-5; a weak D match, TRBD1 (5 bases). This CDR3 is built from 15 residues. The V gene's germline CDR1 is MNHEY and CDR2 SVGAGI. CDR3 nucleotides: TGTACCAGCAGTTATCAAGGGGATAGCAATCAGCCCCAGCATTTT. The encoded protein is CTSSYQGDSNQPQHF.

This sequence joins TRBV18 and TRBJ2-3; no definite D call. This CDR3 has 14 residues. The germline V gene encodes CDR1 KGHSH and CDR2 LQKENI. The V and J ends lost 0 bases and 4 bases respectively, with 8 bases between them. The CDR3 protein is CASSPPSSPDTQYF. The DNA for the CDR3 is TGTGCCAGCTCACCACCCAGTAGCCCAGATACGCAGTATTTT. The whole variable domain, remainder taken from reference TRBV18 and TRBJ2-3, is NAGVMQNPRHLVRRRGQEARLRCSPMKGHSHVYWYRQLPEEGLKFMVYLQKENIIDESGMPKERFSAEFPKEGPSILRIQQVVRGDSAAYFCASSPPSSPDTQYFGPGTRLTVL.

This sequence joins TRBV2 and TRBJ1-3; D is perhaps TRBD1 (5 bases). The CDR3 length is 13 residues. Trimming left V 4 bases short and J 3 bases short, with 7 bases between. The V gene's germline CDR1 is SNHLY and CDR2 FYNNEI. In DNA form, the CDR3 reads TGTGCCAGCAGTGGGGACGTTGGAAACACCATATATTTT. As protein: CASSGDVGNTIYF. Drawing the rest from reference TRBV2 and TRBJ1-3, the complete variable domain is EPEVTQTPSHQVTQMGQEVILRCVPISNHLYFYWYRQILGQKVEFLVSFYNNEISEKSEIFDDQFSVERPDGSNFTLKIRSTKLEDSAMYFCASSGDVGNTIYFGEGSWLTVV.

About this clonotype itself: At one end the junction does not follow the germline gene, possibly because of a read error. The chain joins TRBV5-1 to TRBJ2-7; TRBD2 might be the D (5 bases). CDR1 is SGHRS and CDR2 is YFSETQ in the germline V gene. CDR3 length: 14 amino acids. This chain's CDR3 is CASSLTGVLYEQYF. In DNA, the CDR3 is TGCGCCAGTAGCTTGACCGGGGTGCTCTACGAGCAGTACTTC.

With regard to this clonotype: At one end, the junction sequence differs from germline, possibly due to a read error. The chain has TRBV4-1 and TRBJ1-6, with D unclear. Germline V gene data show CDR1 as MGHRA and CDR2 as YSYEKL. This CDR3 spans 15 amino acids. CDR3 protein: CASNQEVSYNPPLHF. CDR3 sequence (DNA): TGCGCCAGCAACCAAGAGGTCTCCTATAATCCACCCCTCCACTTT.

The chain joins TRBV10-1 to TRBJ2-3, with 8 bases fitting TRBD2. Germline V gene data show CDR1 as WNHNN and CDR2 as SYGVQD (reference sequence). V shed 2 bases, J shed 15 bases, and the junction held 16 bases outside the gene matches. This CDR3 has 15 residues. In DNA form, the CDR3 reads TGCGCCAGCAGTGAGGGGACTAGGGAGACAGATACGCGCTATTTT. Encoded protein: CASSEGTRETDTRYF.

Details on this clonotype: A much larger clone lies a single base off, so this may be a read error. This likely comes from a read error, as the CDR3 has no conserved phenylalanine or tryptophan at its end. The rearrangement joins TRBV12-3 or TRBV12-4 to TRBJ2-1; 9 bases agree with TRBD2. V lost 8 bases and J lost 5; bases outside the gene matches: 7. This CDR3 has 14 amino acids. CDR3 nucleotide sequence: TGTGCCAGCCTAGGACTAGCGTCCCACAATGAGCAGTTCTCC. Translated, it gives CASLGLASHNEQFS.